This entry lists 7 T cell receptor beta chains sequenced from one sample in a study of blood T cell repertoires in COVID-19. Sequenced by immunoSEQ multiplex PCR; TCRdb stores in-frame clones only, minus some. Among around 130,000 clones, 70% to 85% were seen once, and the ten largest hold approximately 12%. Sequenced: peripheral blood. These receptors were collected from a woman aged 55-70 years with acute or convalescent COVID-19.

The chain links TRBV6-4 to TRBJ1-6, with TRBD1 identical over 8 bases. Germline-derived CDR1 and CDR2 are MRHNA and SNTAGT. This CDR3 contains 13 residues. Unmatched junction bases numbered 6, after V lost 6 bases and J lost 11 bases. The CDR3, as DNA: TGTGCCAGCAGGAAGGGGACAGGAACACCCCTCCACTTT. The encoded protein is CASRKGTGTPLHF.

The chain is built from TRBV12-3 or TRBV12-4 and TRBJ1-1; D not resolved. The length of the CDR3 is 13 residues. V was trimmed by 10 bases and J by 5 bases, leaving 17 bases between them. In DNA form, the CDR3 reads TGTGCCACACAGTTTGTTGCCGAGACTGAAGCTTTCTTT. This codes for CATQFVAETEAFF.

The chain uses TRBV2 and TRBJ1-2; D might be TRBD1 (6 bases). The CDR3 length is 13 residues. In germline, CDR1 is SNHLY, CDR2 FYNNEI. Trimming removed 7 bases from V and 4 bases from J, with 13 bases in between. CDR3 amino acids: CASIAGASYGYTF. In DNA, the CDR3 is TGTGCCAGCATCGCAGGGGCCAGCTATGGCTACACCTTC.

The chain joins TRBV5-5 to TRBJ1-1; D might be TRBD1 (5 bases). The V and J ends lost 0 bases and 10 bases respectively, with 13 bases between them. Germline V lookup: CDR1 SGHKS, CDR2 YYEKEE (reference sequence). The CDR3 consists of 13 residues. CDR3 in DNA: TGTGCCAGCAGCTTGGGGGGCCCAACAGGAGCTTTCTTT. Protein sequence: CASSLGGPTGAFF.

This chain joins TRBV7-9 and TRBJ1-2; TRBD1 matches at 8 bases. The ends lost 3 bases at V and 2 bases at J; junction bases unmatched: 11. Looked up from germline, CDR1 is SEHNR and CDR2 is FQNEAQ (reference sequence). This CDR3 region has 17 residues. The CDR3 spells CASSLPGRQGSNYGYTF. CDR3 coding DNA: TGTGCCAGCAGCTTGCCCGGGAGACAGGGGTCAAACTATGGCTACACCTTC.

This clone has a single count. V usage is TRBV10-1 and J usage is TRBJ1-5, with D maybe TRBD1 (6 bases). CDR1 is WNHNN and CDR2 is SYGVQD in the germline V gene (reference sequence). CDR3 size: 12 residues. V shed 4 bases and J shed 6 bases, with 7 bases lying between them. The CDR3 sequence is CASSGTAQPQHF. The CDR3, as DNA: TGCGCCAGCAGTGGGACAGCTCAGCCCCAGCATTTT.

The table lists this clone with a few counts. CDR3 sequence reads: CASSLQGEHSPLHF. CDR3 nucleotide sequence: TGTGCCAGCAGCCTCCAGGGCGAGCATTCACCCCTCCACTTT. The V gene is TRBV3-1 (or the pseudogene TRBV3-2), the J gene TRBJ1-6, with TRBD1 as a possible D gene (5 bases). The CDR3 is made up of 14 amino acids. Germline-derived CDR1 and CDR2 are LGHDT and YNNKEL (reference sequence). With 4 bases removed from V and 8 bases from J, the gap between germline ends came to 12 bases.